This T cell receptor beta chain comes out of a study of early T cells in non-severe SARS-CoV-2 infection. At the level of the study: Unsorted whole blood bulk RNA was sequenced, with unpaired chains.

Of note for this clonotype: Its antigen is unknown.

General study points: Database matching using VDJdb favored anti-spike CD8 responses, with private and CD4 specificities left missing.

Germline V gene sequence: CDR1 MNHEY, CDR2 SMNVEV (reference sequence). There are 15 residues in the CDR3. The junction had 11 bases not matched to a gene; V was cut back by 7 bases and J by 5 bases. Attachment of unique molecular identifiers was made to individual cDNA molecules. Using its own MiXCR run on the 5' RACE reads, TCRdb lists one record per CDR3 protein. The table has some 55,000 distinct CDR3 sequences, roughly 13% seen once. J is TRBJ2-7 and V is TRBV27, with 10 nucleotides matching TRBD1. The TCR was taken from an adult who was a healthcare worker with PCR-confirmed SARS-CoV-2 infection or an uninfected control (not recorded which). The sequencing input was whole blood. The DNA for the CDR3 is TGTGCCAGCACCGGCGCGGGACAGGGGCTCCACGAGCAGTACTTC. Encoded protein: CASTGAGQGLHEQYF.